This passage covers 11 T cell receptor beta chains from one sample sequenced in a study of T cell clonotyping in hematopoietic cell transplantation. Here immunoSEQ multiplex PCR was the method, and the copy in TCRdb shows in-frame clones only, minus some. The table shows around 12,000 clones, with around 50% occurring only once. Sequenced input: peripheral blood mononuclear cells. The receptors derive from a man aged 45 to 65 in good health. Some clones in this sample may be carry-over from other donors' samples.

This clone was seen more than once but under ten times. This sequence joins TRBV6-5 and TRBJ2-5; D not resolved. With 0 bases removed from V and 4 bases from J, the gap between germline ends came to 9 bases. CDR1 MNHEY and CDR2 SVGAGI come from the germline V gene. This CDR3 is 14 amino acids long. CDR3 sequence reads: CASSYSPGRETQYF. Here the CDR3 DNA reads TGTGCCAGCAGTTACTCTCCAGGACGAGAGACCCAGTACTTC.

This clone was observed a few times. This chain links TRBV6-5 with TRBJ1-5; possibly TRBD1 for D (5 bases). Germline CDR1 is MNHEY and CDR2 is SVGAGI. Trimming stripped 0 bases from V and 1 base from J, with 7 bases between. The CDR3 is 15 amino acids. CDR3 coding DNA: TGTGCCAGCAGTTACTCGGGGGTAAGCAATCAGCCCCAGCATTTT. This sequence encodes CASSYSGVSNQPQHF.

The CDR3 region has the DNA TGTGCCACAGGGGGGGGCGGTGAGACCCAGTACTTC. Translation: CATGGGGETQYF. This chain joins TRBV27 and TRBJ2-5; D is tentatively TRBD1 or TRBD2 (7 bases each). V gave up 10 bases and J gave up 5 bases, with 14 bases separating them. The CDR3 has 12 residues. Germline V gene data show CDR1 as MNHEY and CDR2 as SMNVEV (reference sequence).

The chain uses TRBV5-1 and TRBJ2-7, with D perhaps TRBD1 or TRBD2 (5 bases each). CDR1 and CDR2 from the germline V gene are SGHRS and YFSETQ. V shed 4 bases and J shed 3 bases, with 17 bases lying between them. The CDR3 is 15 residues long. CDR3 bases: TGCGCCAGCAGCCCTGGGACGGGAAGTTTCTACGAGCAGTACTTC. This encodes CASSPGTGSFYEQYF. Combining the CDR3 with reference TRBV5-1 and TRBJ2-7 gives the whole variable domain KAGVTQTPRYLIKTRGQQVTLSCSPISGHRSVSWYQQTPGQGLQFLFEYFSETQRNKGNFPGRFSGRQFSNSRSEMNVSTLELGDSALYLCASSPGTGSFYEQYFGPGTRLTVT.

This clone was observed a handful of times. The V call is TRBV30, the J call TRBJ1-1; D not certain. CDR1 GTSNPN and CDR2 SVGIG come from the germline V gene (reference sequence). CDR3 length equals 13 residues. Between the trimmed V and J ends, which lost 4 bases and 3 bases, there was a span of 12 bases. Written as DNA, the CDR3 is TGTGCCTGGAACCGAGGTGAGGACACTGAAGCTTTCTTT. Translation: CAWNRGEDTEAFF.

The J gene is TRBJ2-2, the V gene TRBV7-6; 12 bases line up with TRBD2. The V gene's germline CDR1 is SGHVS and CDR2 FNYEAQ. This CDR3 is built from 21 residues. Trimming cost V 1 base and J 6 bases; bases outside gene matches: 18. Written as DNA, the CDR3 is TGTGCCAGCAGCTTAGTTTTATTGGTGACTAGCGGGAGAAAGATGGCCGGGGAGCTGTTTTTT. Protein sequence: CASSLVLLVTSGRKMAGELFF.

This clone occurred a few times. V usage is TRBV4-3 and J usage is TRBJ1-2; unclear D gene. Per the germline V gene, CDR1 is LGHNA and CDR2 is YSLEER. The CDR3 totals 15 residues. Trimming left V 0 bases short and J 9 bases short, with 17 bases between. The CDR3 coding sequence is TGCGCCAGCAGCCAAGATCATTCGGGGTGGACCCGCTACACCTTC. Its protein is CASSQDHSGWTRYTF.

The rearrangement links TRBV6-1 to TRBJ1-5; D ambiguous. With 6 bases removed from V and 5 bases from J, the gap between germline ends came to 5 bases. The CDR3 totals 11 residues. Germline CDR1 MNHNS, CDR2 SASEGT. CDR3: CASSLYQPQHF. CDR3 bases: TGTGCCAGCAGCCTGTATCAGCCCCAGCATTTT.

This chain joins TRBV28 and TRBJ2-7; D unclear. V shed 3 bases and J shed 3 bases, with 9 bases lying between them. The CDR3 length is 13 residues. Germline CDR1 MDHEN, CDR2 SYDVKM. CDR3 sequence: CASSFGLDYEQYF. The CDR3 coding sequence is TGTGCCAGCAGTTTCGGATTGGACTACGAGCAGTACTTC.

Here the CDR3 reads CASSQVGARHEQYF. Written as DNA, the CDR3 is TGCGCCAGCAGCCAAGTGGGGGCCAGGCACGAGCAGTACTTC. The chain carries TRBV4-1 and TRBJ2-7, with D possibly TRBD1 on 6 matching bases. CDR3 size: 14 residues. CDR1 MGHRA and CDR2 YSYEKL come from the germline V gene. Trimming left V 1 base short and J 5 bases short, with 12 bases between.

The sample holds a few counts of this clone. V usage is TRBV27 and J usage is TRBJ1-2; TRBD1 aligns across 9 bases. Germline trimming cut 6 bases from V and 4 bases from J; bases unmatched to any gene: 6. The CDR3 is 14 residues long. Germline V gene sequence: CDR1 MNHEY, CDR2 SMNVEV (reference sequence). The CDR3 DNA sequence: TGTGCCAGCAGCCCGACAGGGGGATTCTATGGCTACACCTTC. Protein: CASSPTGGFYGYTF.